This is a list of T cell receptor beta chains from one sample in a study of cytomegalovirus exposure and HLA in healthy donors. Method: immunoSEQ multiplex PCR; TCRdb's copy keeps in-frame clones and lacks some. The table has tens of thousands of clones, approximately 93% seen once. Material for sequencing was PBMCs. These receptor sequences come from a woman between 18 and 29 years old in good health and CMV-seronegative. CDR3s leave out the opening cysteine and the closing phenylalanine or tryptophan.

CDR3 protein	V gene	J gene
ASRWEGRAYNEQF	TRBV27	TRBJ2-1
ASSELGEGGELF	TRBV10-2	TRBJ2-2
ASSPRTHQETQY	TRBV27	TRBJ2-5
ASSGRPRSGNTIY	TRBV19	TRBJ1-3
AISGQSPANYGYT	TRBV10-3	TRBJ1-2
ASSQDGDRVPGELF	TRBV4-2	TRBJ2-2
ASSLTAGTGGTEQF	TRBV7-3	TRBJ2-1
ATSRDRGRNQPQH	TRBV15	TRBJ1-5
AISGQGGYEQY	TRBV10-3	TRBJ2-7
ASRPQAGGPSNEQY	TRBV5-6	TRBJ2-7
ASSPGLAGGITDTQY	TRBV7-9	TRBJ2-3
ASSPDNNEQF	TRBV7-6	TRBJ2-1
ASSLGLAGETQY	TRBV11-2	TRBJ2-5
ASGRVEDTQY	TRBV2	TRBJ2-3
ASSSDRGPYEQY	TRBV7-8	TRBJ2-7
ASSNVAGMDYGYT	TRBV21-1	TRBJ1-2
ASSQDAGSYNEQF	TRBV4-2	TRBJ2-1
ASSLAGSYEQY	TRBV27	TRBJ2-7
ASSLGGQGTVDYGYT	TRBV5-1	TRBJ1-2
ASSYRKSGAYEQY	TRBV6-5	TRBJ2-7
ASSVGLAGDEQY	TRBV9	TRBJ2-7
SVELASNEQF	TRBV29-1	TRBJ2-1
ASSYTVSVNQPQH	TRBV6-6	TRBJ1-5
ASSEGGLAGVEQF	TRBV9	TRBJ2-1
ASSDTTGDTGELF	TRBV6-4	TRBJ2-2
ASSPSGSYEQY	TRBV7-2	TRBJ2-7
ASSISGGNYEQY	TRBV7-2	TRBJ2-7
AMSLRGHGYT	TRBV6-6	TRBJ1-2
ASSPPGIWARDTQY	TRBV9	TRBJ2-3
SVDPGHLQETQY	TRBV29-1	TRBJ2-5
ASSELIGGGHQPQH	TRBV2	TRBJ1-5
ASSLGGGNTEAF	TRBV11-2	TRBJ1-1
AWSTRAGQPQH	TRBV30	TRBJ1-5
ASSLRAGLSETQY	TRBV5-1	TRBJ2-5
ASSAQTGQNFYEQY	TRBV9	TRBJ2-7
ASSRGGSYNEQF	TRBV14	TRBJ2-1
ASSWGQGPGYT	TRBV5-1	TRBJ1-2
ASSPPYWGAGANVLT	TRBV7-9	TRBJ2-6
ASSLTGVAETQY	TRBV11-3	TRBJ2-5
ASSSLSGGGETQY	TRBV7-6	TRBJ2-5
ASSRNDRDGTEAF	TRBV6-5	TRBJ1-1
ASSTGQGYEQY	TRBV5-6	TRBJ2-7
ASNGQGRYT	TRBV6-1	TRBJ1-2
ASSYRSEGTDTQY	TRBV6-5	TRBJ2-3
ASSGSGGQISYEQY	TRBV11-3	TRBJ2-7
ASSSTGISGNTIY	TRBV11-3	TRBJ1-3
ASSDWLQSGNEQF	TRBV2	TRBJ2-1
ASSQEPARASSYNEQF	TRBV4-1	TRBJ2-1
AWSYVGGPTDTQY	TRBV30	TRBJ2-3
ASSPGVRETQY	TRBV5-1	TRBJ2-5
AWKKQGSGNTIY	TRBV30	TRBJ1-3
ASRVSQGAYEQY	TRBV28	TRBJ2-7
SVEVGGRWHEQY	TRBV29-1	TRBJ2-7
ASSLVGTGTGEQF	TRBV7-8	TRBJ2-1
ASSQKPEAF	TRBV2	TRBJ1-1
ASSQGGGGETQY	TRBV14	TRBJ2-5
ASSFFPGELF	TRBV7-2	TRBJ2-2
ASSRGTSGGTDNEQF	TRBV4-2	TRBJ2-1